This T cell receptor (beta chain) was recovered during a study of pediatric ulcerative colitis (dated by TCRdb to between 2018 and 2021). Regarding the study in general: Among the ulcerative colitis patients, about seven had pancolitis and two had left-sided colitis, and histology in every patient was consistent with ulcerative colitis. From eight or nine newly diagnosed, treatment-naive pediatric ulcerative colitis patients and four non-IBD control children, paired blood and rectal samples were collected. Using the Pediatric Ulcerative Colitis Activity Index, a couple of patients were classed as having mild disease, several as having moderate disease and three as having acute severe colitis.

Through the immunoSEQ TRB Survey service, multiplex V and J primers were used to amplify rearranged CDR3 beta regions from genomic DNA. To keep sequencing depth equal across samples, survey-level depth of up to 500,000 reads per sample was applied. The libraries were purified, combined into pools and sequenced with Illumina technology. From the authors' description of their analysis: Productive clonality, sample overlap, pairwise scatters, CDR3 beta length, V/D/J gene usage and productiveness were all assessed with the immunoSEQ online tools. Calculated diversity was defined as the number of unique rearrangements divided by total templates times 100, and Shannon and Simpson indices were additionally computed. Principal component analysis was performed on Z-score normalized data with the R prcomp function and the ggbiplot package. Morisita's index was used to measure clonal overlap between blood and rectum within each subject. TCRdb holds this immuneACCESS table with in-frame rearrangements only. Some clones are missing; in checked studies, unresolved V genes explain under half, and the rest has no known cause. V, J and clone size were drawn from that table, and D and trimming were deduced from the DNA. Across this sample there are tens of thousands of clones, with about three quarters seen only once. In total, the top ten clones hold roughly 0.7% of the sample.

During colonoscopy, one to two pinch biopsies were obtained from the rectum for research. Before the diagnostic colonoscopy, none of the ulcerative colitis patients had been given any immunosuppressive medication. Before DNA isolation, rectal biopsies were subjected to proteinase K digestion. The Wizard kit (Promega) was used to extract genomic DNA from the blood and intestinal samples. What the authors observed across the whole study: Two rectal CDR3 clonotypes were found in every ulcerative colitis patient but in no control. Autologous blood-rectal clonal overlap was significantly higher in ulcerative colitis patients than in controls, suggesting increased T cell trafficking to inflamed tissue. Because repertoires came from total lymphocyte DNA, patterns in rare subsets such as regulatory T cells may not be reflected. The healthy control group was small, consisting of only four individuals. Features of the rectal repertoire distinguished controls, mild-moderate colitis patients and acute severe colitis patients, and in acute severe colitis rectal diversity was lower because of clonal expansions. T cells from blood may have been included in the rectal pinch biopsies, particularly in patients with overt colitis. For technical reasons, blood samples from a couple of patients gave substantially fewer templates, and these samples were excluded from the blood-rectal overlap analysis.

Worth noting for this clone: The antigen it binds to is not known. One base away there is no much larger clone; base qualities are not given.

Trimming takes 6 bases from V and 5 bases from J, and the germline ends sit 19 bases apart. For CDR1 and CDR2, the germline V gene lists MNHEY and SVGAGI. The CDR3 covers 15 residues, taking in both the cysteine and the phenylalanine. CDR3 DNA only is kept here, 45 bases in frame from base 1. The V gene is TRBV6-5 and the J gene is TRBJ1-1; perhaps TRBD1 is the D gene, with 5 bases matching. Sequences were obtained from gut tissue. The origin of this receptor is a boy between 10 and 17 years old with moderate ulcerative colitis. This receptor carries the CDR3 CASRSMGQGWTEAFF. The nucleotide sequence is given as TGTGCCAGCAGGTCCATGGGGCAGGGTTGGACTGAAGCTTTCTTT.